The entry below describes one TCR beta chain. Its binding antigen is unknown. Per-base qualities were not stored, and no clone one base away is much larger. This sample is part of a study of blood T cell repertoires in COVID-19 (dated by TCRdb to 2020 to 2022). Background on the whole study: Samples from collaborators originated in the United States, Italy and Spain and spanned both the acute and convalescent phases of COVID-19. The material from the prospective study consisted of cDNA or gDNA derived from T cells, B-cell-depleted T cells, or PBMCs. The dataset comprised deeply sampled blood TCRbeta repertoires from subjects exposed to, actively infected with, or recovered from COVID-19. A freely available public database, intended as a resource for researchers studying the immune response to SARS-CoV-2, is where the repertoires were released. The samples were drawn from the first 160 participants of the ongoing ImmuneRACE study and from roughly 1,300 subjects provided by 6 global collaborators. Sample metadata almost always included a de-identified subject ID, COVID-19 status, age in years and sex. Where available, HLA class I and class II types were taken from metadata supplied by the sample provider and were not determined by assay-based typing. Beyond this particular receptor, the publication reports: How much clinical and demographic metadata was included differed by source and by participant, and the metadata was provided uncurated.

Whole blood was collected in K2EDTA tubes by collaborating institutions according to the institutions' own protocols. For TCRbeta analysis, collaborator samples were shipped as frozen whole blood, as isolated PBMCs, or as DNA extracted from either sample type. V lost 4 bases and J lost 5 bases; the stretch between them is 17 bases long. The germline V gene specifies SGHAT as CDR1 and FQNNGV as CDR2. Its CDR3 holds 16 amino acids, cysteine through phenylalanine. Only the CDR3 DNA stays, 48 bases, in frame from base 1. TCRbeta CDR3 regions were amplified from genomic DNA by means of the immunoSEQ Assay, a bias-controlled multiplex PCR. On the authors' methods: Nucleated cell counts per sample were estimated from amplification of reference gene primers within the assay. Sequence reads were collapsed and filtered to measure the absolute abundance of every unique TCRbeta CDR3 rearrangement. Productive Simpson clonality was computed per sample as the square root of Simpson's diversity index over productive rearrangements. The clones in this table, taken by TCRdb from immuneACCESS, are in-frame only. Not every clone is retained; where verified, under half of the shortfall comes from an unresolved V gene, and the cause of the rest is unknown. Clone size and the V and J calls come from that table; the DNA yielded D and trimming. This sample comprises some 72,000 clones, more than 85% of them detected only once. Of the sample, 0.58% falls within the top ten clones.

This clonotype was sampled from a man in his 60s with acute or convalescent COVID-19. Here the chain combines TRBV11-2 and TRBJ2-2, with TRBD2 perhaps the D gene, on 8 matching bases. The sample consisted of peripheral blood. The nucleotide sequence reads as follows: TGTGCCAGCAGCTCACTAGCGGTCAGGGGGACCGGGGAGCTGTTTTTT. Its amino acids are CASSSLAVRGTGELFF.